These 9 T cell receptor beta chains were sequenced from one sample in a study of T cell responses to AZD1222 COVID-19 vaccine. Using immunoSEQ multiplex PCR, the repertoire was profiled, and TCRdb retains in-frame clones only, with some absent. The sample carries 150,000 or so clones, 80% to 95% recorded once. Sequenced material: peripheral blood, taken on day 0 of AZD1222 vaccination. These receptors were taken from an adult in good health.

V gene TRBV19 combines with J gene TRBJ1-1; D ambiguous. The V end lost 2 bases, the J end lost 0 bases, and 7 bases lay between the germline ends. Germline V CDR1 and CDR2: LNHDA, SQIVND (reference sequence). The CDR3 covers 14 residues. The CDR3 spells CASSIRAMNTEAFF. In DNA form, the CDR3 reads TGTGCCAGTAGTATAAGGGCCATGAACACTGAAGCTTTCTTT.

This rearrangement joins TRBV6-5 to TRBJ2-7; D might be TRBD1 (6 bases). Germline CDR1 MNHEY, CDR2 SVGAGI. Trimming cost V 5 bases and J 4 bases, with 18 bases left between them. The CDR3 loop spans 15 amino acids. The CDR3 sequence: CASSKPGQNRYEQYF. Written as DNA, the CDR3 is TGTGCCAGCAGTAAACCGGGACAAAACCGATACGAGCAGTACTTC.

The rearrangement uses TRBV28 and TRBJ1-6; no clear D. V lost 3 bases and J 2 bases, leaving 8 bases between the germline ends. The CDR3 is 15 amino acids. Germline-derived CDR1 and CDR2 are MDHEN and SYDVKM. DNA for the CDR3: TGTGCCAGCAGTTTGGGCCGAGCCTATAATTCACCCCTCCACTTT. Its translation: CASSLGRAYNSPLHF.

The gene calls are TRBV9 and TRBJ2-6; D is unresolved. Trimming stripped 3 bases from V and 4 bases from J, with 17 bases between. The V gene's germline CDR1 is SGDLS and CDR2 YYNGEE. CDR3 length: 17 residues. The CDR3 here is CASSARWTPGGANVLTF. The CDR3 coding sequence is TGTGCCAGCAGCGCCCGCTGGACCCCCGGGGGGGCCAACGTCCTGACTTTC.

This clone was seen once. A junction boundary mismatches the germline segment, possibly from a read error. The rearrangement links TRBV10-2 to TRBJ2-1; tentatively, D is TRBD1 (6 bases). The CDR3 is 15 residues long. In germline, CDR1 is WSHSY, CDR2 SAAADI. CDR3 residues: CASTETGVEWNEQFF. In DNA, the CDR3 is TGCGCCAGCACTGAGACAGGAGTAGAATGGAATGAGCAGTTCTTC.

The table lists this clone with a few counts. The chain has TRBV5-1 and TRBJ1-2; maybe TRBD1 (5 bases). This CDR3 has 15 residues. V was trimmed by 0 bases and J by 3 bases, leaving 12 bases between them. CDR1 and CDR2 (germline): SGHRS, YFSETQ. The CDR3 sequence is CASSLGQGKYYGYTF. The CDR3 nucleotides read TGCGCCAGCAGCTTGGGCCAGGGCAAATACTATGGCTACACCTTC.

This chain connects TRBV2 to TRBJ2-1, with TRBD2 identical over 9 bases. The V segment lost 3 bases and the J segment 8 bases; nucleotides outside the gene matches: 14. CDR1 is SNHLY and CDR2 is FYNNEI in the germline V gene. The CDR3 contains 17 residues. The chain's CDR3 is CASSDGTSGQRDYEQFF. Written as DNA, the CDR3 is TGTGCCAGCAGTGATGGAACTAGCGGGCAACGGGACTATGAGCAGTTCTTC.

The chain combines TRBV24-1 with TRBJ1-6; D not certain. Germline assignment: CDR1 KGHDR and CDR2 SFDVKD. This CDR3 comprises 15 residues. V shed 4 bases and J shed 0 bases, with 6 bases lying between them. The CDR3 spells CATSEGSSYNSPLHF. CDR3 coding DNA: TGTGCCACCAGTGAAGGGAGCTCCTATAATTCACCCCTCCACTTT.

J is TRBJ2-7 and V is TRBV14; TRBD1 might be the D (6 bases). Between the trimmed V and J ends, which lost 5 bases and 7 bases, there was a span of 15 bases. This CDR3 region has 13 residues. Germline values: CDR1 SGHDN, CDR2 FVKESK. This CDR3 reads CASSEQGPTEQYF. CDR3 nucleotide sequence: TGTGCCAGCAGCGAACAGGGTCCCACTGAGCAGTACTTC.